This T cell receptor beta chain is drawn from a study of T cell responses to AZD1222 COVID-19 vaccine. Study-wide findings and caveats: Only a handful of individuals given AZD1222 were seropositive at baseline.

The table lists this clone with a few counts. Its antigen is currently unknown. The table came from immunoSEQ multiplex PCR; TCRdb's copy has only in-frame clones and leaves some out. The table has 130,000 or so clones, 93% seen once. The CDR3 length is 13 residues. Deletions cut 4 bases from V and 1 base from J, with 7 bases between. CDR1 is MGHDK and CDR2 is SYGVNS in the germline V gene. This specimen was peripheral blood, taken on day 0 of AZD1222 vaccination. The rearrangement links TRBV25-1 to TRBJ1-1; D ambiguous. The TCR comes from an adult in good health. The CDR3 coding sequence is TGTGCCAGCAGTGCCCAGCCGAACACTGAAGCTTTCTTT. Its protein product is CASSAQPNTEAFF.